This T cell receptor beta chain was found in a study of blood T cell repertoires in COVID-19. The overall study: The United States, Italy and Spain supplied acute and convalescent COVID-19 samples. The cDNA or gDNA used as material had been derived from T cells, B-cell-depleted T cells, or PBMCs.

In the authors' workflow: Reference gene primers were amplified, and this amplification served to estimate nucleated cell counts. The repertoire was sequenced with immunoSEQ multiplex PCR; TCRdb's copy has only in-frame clones and lacks some. V and J calls plus clone size are reproduced from that table; the DNA served to infer D and trimming. The data contain around 130,000 clones, roughly 79% of them singletons. The CDR3 totals 15 residues. The germline V gene encodes CDR1 SGHRS and CDR2 YFSETQ. Trimming stripped 2 bases from V and 3 bases from J, with 11 bases between. The specimen sequenced was peripheral blood. The chain couples TRBV5-1 to TRBJ2-2; maybe TRBD2 (7 bases). This TCR was sampled from a human donor in a cohort sampled during active COVID-19. CDR3 nucleotide sequence: TGCGCCAGCAGCTTCGGGGGGCCCTACACCGGGGAGCTGTTTTTT. Protein sequence: CASSFGGPYTGELFF. The variable domain in full, completed from reference TRBV5-1 and TRBJ2-2, reads KAGVTQTPRYLIKTRGQQVTLSCSPISGHRSVSWYQQTPGQGLQFLFEYFSETQRNKGNFPGRFSGRQFSNSRSEMNVSTLELGDSALYLCASSFGGPYTGELFFGEGSRLTVL.